This T cell receptor beta chain derives from a study of cytomegalovirus exposure and HLA in healthy donors. Study-level background: Roughly 179 million T cells yielded more than 95 million unique TCR beta sequences, as an earlier analysis found.

The PCR was carried out with 60 Vbeta primers and 13 Jbeta primers. The protocol was immunoSEQ multiplex PCR, while the TCRdb copy is restricted to in-frame clones and leaves out a portion. The data contain 150,000 to 200,000 clones, 75% to 85% of them seen just once; the ten biggest clones take up more than 0.9%. Findings and limits, study-wide: Presence/absence comparisons presumed near-even sequencing depth among donors.

About this clone: Its antigen is not identified.

At the time of sampling, donors were nominally healthy, though unrecorded immune exposures were likely. This CDR3 region has 16 residues. Trimming took 1 base from V and 0 from J, leaving 11 bases between them. CDR1 and CDR2 from the germline V gene are SGHRS and YFSETQ. The sequencing sample was made of PBMCs. This clonotype was sampled from a girl aged 2-9 years in good health and CMV-seropositive. The V gene is TRBV5-1, the J gene TRBJ1-3, with D unresolved. CDR3 nucleotides: TGCGCCAGCAGCTTGACGCACGGTACCTCTGGAAACACCATATATTTT. Translation: CASSLTHGTSGNTIYF.